The 30 T cell receptor beta chains listed next were all sequenced from one sample in a study of blood T cell repertoires in COVID-19. Only in-frame clones appear in the TCRdb table, and some are missing; sequencing was by immunoSEQ multiplex PCR. This table holds over 150,000 clones, 87% found once. Sequencing was carried out using peripheral blood. These receptors originate from a woman in her seventies with COVID-19, enrolled during active disease.

V gene TRBV5-4 combines with J gene TRBJ2-1; TRBD2 matches at 8 bases. V was clipped by 4 bases and J by 7 bases; unmatched bases: 7. CDR1 SGHNT and CDR2 YYREEE come from the germline V gene (reference sequence). CDR3 length equals 14 residues. CDR3 sequence: CASSPQLAENEQFF. The DNA for the CDR3 is TGTGCCAGCAGCCCGCAACTAGCGGAGAATGAGCAGTTCTTC.

The genes are TRBV5-1 and TRBJ1-6; D unresolved. The CDR3 spans 15 residues. Germline CDR1 and CDR2: SGHRS and YFSETQ. The germline V and J ends were trimmed by 0 bases and 5 bases, with 9 bases remaining between them. The CDR3 DNA reads TGCGCCAGCAGCTTGGAGAGTAGTGATAATTCACCCCTCCACTTT. Its protein product is CASSLESSDNSPLHF.

J is TRBJ2-1 and V is TRBV11-2; D unresolved. Trimming stripped 2 bases from V and 0 bases from J, with 5 bases between. Germline CDR1 reads SGHAT; CDR2 reads FQNNGV. The CDR3 loop spans 14 amino acids. The CDR3 is CASSLTVSYNEQFF. DNA for the CDR3: TGTGCCAGCAGCTTAACTGTCTCCTACAATGAGCAGTTCTTC.

The rearrangement uses TRBV5-6 and TRBJ2-2; the D is unclear. V was shortened by 4 bases and J by 0 bases, with 19 bases between the two germline ends. The CDR3 loop spans 18 amino acids. Germline values: CDR1 SGHDT, CDR2 YYEEEE. CDR3 sequence (DNA): TGTGCCAGCAGCCGCGGTATGTTCGGCCGAGCGAACACCGGGGAGCTGTTTTTT. Translated, it gives CASSRGMFGRANTGELFF. Together with reference TRBV5-6 and TRBJ2-2, the CDR3 gives the full variable domain: DAGVTQSPTHLIKTRGQQVTLRCSPKSGHDTVSWYQQALGQGPQFIFQYYEEEERQRGNFPDRFSGHQFPNYSSELNVNALLLGDSALYLCASSRGMFGRANTGELFFGEGSRLTVL.

A word on this clone: Distinct nucleotide sequences in the sample also encode this CDR3. The chain has TRBV18 and TRBJ1-5; TRBD1 is a possible D gene (6 bases). Germline V gives CDR1 KGHSH, CDR2 LQKENI. The V gene lost 2 bases and the J gene lost 1 base, with 6 bases spanning the gap. The length of the CDR3 is 14 residues. CDR3 region: CASSPGGSNQPQHF. CDR3 bases: TGTGCCAGCTCACCAGGGGGCAGCAATCAGCCCCAGCATTTT. Complete variable domain (other parts from reference TRBV18 and TRBJ1-5): NAGVMQNPRHLVRRRGQEARLRCSPMKGHSHVYWYRQLPEEGLKFMVYLQKENIIDESGMPKERFSAEFPKEGPSILRIQQVVRGDSAAYFCASSPGGSNQPQHFGDGTRLSIL.

This clone has only one observation. The chain couples TRBV9 to TRBJ1-2; TRBD1 matches at 10 bases. Trimming cost V 2 bases and J 3 bases; bases outside gene matches: 1. The CDR3 is made up of 14 amino acids. CDR1 and CDR2 (germline): SGDLS, YYNGEE. CDR3 DNA sequence: TGTGCCAGCAGCGTTGGGACAGGGGACTATGGCTACACCTTC. Translating it yields CASSVGTGDYGYTF. The whole variable domain, filled in from reference TRBV9 and TRBJ1-2, reads DSGVTQTPKHLITATGQRVTLRCSPRSGDLSVYWYQQSLDQGLQFLIQYYNGEERAKGNILERFSAQQFPDLHSELNLSSLELGDSALYFCASSVGTGDYGYTFGSGTRLTVV.

The chain links TRBV11-3 to TRBJ2-2; D not certain. Trimming cost V 1 base and J 8 bases, with 8 bases left between them. Germline V gene data show CDR1 as SGHNT and CDR2 as YENEEA. The CDR3 is 13 residues long. The CDR3 loop reads CASSLASTGELFF. The CDR3 DNA follows: TGTGCCAGCAGCTTAGCAAGTACTGGGGAGCTGTTTTTT.

Of note for this clone: Other DNA sequences from this sample encode an identical CDR3 as well. The chain has TRBV5-1 and TRBJ2-5, with 7 bases identical to TRBD2. In germline, CDR1 is SGHRS, CDR2 YFSETQ. The CDR3 covers 13 residues. The ends lost 0 bases at V and 5 bases at J; junction bases unmatched: 1. The chain's CDR3 is CASSLGGGETQYF. The CDR3, as DNA: TGCGCCAGCAGCTTGGGCGGGGGTGAGACCCAGTACTTC.

CDR3 DNA: TGTGCCAGCAGCTTGGGCCGACAGCCGAGAACAGATACGCAGTATTTT. This translates into CASSLGRQPRTDTQYF. V gene TRBV5-5 combines with J gene TRBJ2-3, with D possibly TRBD1 on 5 matching bases. This CDR3 contains 16 residues. V was shortened by 0 bases and J by 3 bases, with 14 bases between the two germline ends. CDR1 and CDR2 (germline): SGHKS, YYEKEE (reference sequence).

The rearrangement uses TRBV12-3 or TRBV12-4 and TRBJ1-2; D is perhaps TRBD1 (5 bases). The CDR3 totals 13 residues. The V and J ends lost 6 bases and 1 base respectively, with 9 bases between them. Written as DNA, the CDR3 is TGTGCCAGCAGCTCCGACAGTAACTATGGCTACACCTTC. Residues: CASSSDSNYGYTF.

This clone was counted once. The chain has TRBV4-2 and TRBJ1-2, with 9 bases that match TRBD1. Germline V gene sequence: CDR1 LGHNA, CDR2 YNFKEQ. Trimming cost V 0 bases and J 8 bases; bases outside gene matches: 10. The CDR3 consists of 16 residues. In DNA, the CDR3 is TGTGCCAGCAGCCAAGATCCGGGACAGGGTCTGTGGGGCTACACCTTC. Translated: CASSQDPGQGLWGYTF.

This clone was observed a single time. The chain employs TRBV18 and TRBJ2-7; TRBD2 matches at 11 bases. The trim removed 0 bases at V and 5 bases at J, leaving 3 bases unmatched. The germline V gene encodes CDR1 KGHSH and CDR2 LQKENI. The CDR3 sequence is 15 residues long. Here the CDR3 DNA reads TGTGCCAGCTCACCACCGTCGGGACTAGCGGACGAGCAGTACTTC. This codes for CASSPPSGLADEQYF.

The rearrangement joins TRBV6-1 to TRBJ1-2; 7 positions agree with TRBD1. From germline, CDR1 is MNHNS and CDR2 SASEGT. CDR3 length: 13 amino acids. The ends lost 3 bases at V and 9 bases at J; junction bases unmatched: 7. CDR3 coding DNA: TGTGCCAGCAGTGAGACAGGGTATGGGCGCTACACCTTC. Protein product: CASSETGYGRYTF.

V gene TRBV5-1 combines with J gene TRBJ1-3; D perhaps matches TRBD1 (6 bases). Trimming stripped 0 bases from V and 2 bases from J, with 15 bases between. The CDR3 spans 17 residues. From germline, CDR1 is SGHRS and CDR2 YFSETQ. DNA of the CDR3: TGCGCCAGCAGCTTGGGGGGAAGTTGGACAGCTGGAAACACCATATATTTT. Protein: CASSLGGSWTAGNTIYF.

This chain uses TRBV7-9 with TRBJ1-2, with 7 bases aligning to TRBD1. The germline gives CDR1 SEHNR, CDR2 FQNEAQ (reference sequence). The trim removed 5 bases at V and 8 bases at J, leaving 11 bases unmatched. This CDR3 region has 14 residues. CDR3 residues: CASSPGGGSRGYTF. The CDR3 region has the DNA TGTGCCAGCAGCCCCGGAGGGGGCTCTCGGGGCTACACCTTC.

The rearrangement joins TRBV2 to TRBJ1-3; D call uncertain. The germline gives CDR1 SNHLY, CDR2 FYNNEI. CDR3 size: 14 residues. V gave up 2 bases and J gave up 0 bases, with 5 bases separating them. The CDR3, as DNA: TGTGCCAGCAGTGAACCCCGCTCTGGAAACACCATATATTTT. It codes for CASSEPRSGNTIYF.

This clone has more than one count but fewer than ten. V and J are TRBV6-5 and TRBJ1-5; possible D gene TRBD1, 6 bases. CDR1 is MNHEY, CDR2 SVGAGI, per germline. The CDR3 is 15 amino acids. Trimming removed 7 bases from V and 0 bases from J, with 13 bases in between. This CDR3 is CASNRETLSNQPQHF. For the CDR3, the DNA is TGTGCCAGCAACAGGGAGACACTTAGCAATCAGCCCCAGCATTTT.

The chain links TRBV5-1 to TRBJ2-7; 10 bases align to TRBD1. The CDR3 loop spans 16 amino acids. Germline CDR1 reads SGHRS; CDR2 reads YFSETQ. V shed 5 bases and J 5 bases; nucleotides not matched to a gene: 13. The CDR3 DNA sequence: TGCGCCAGCAGATCTGGTACCGGGACAGGGGTTAACGAGCAGTACTTC. Protein sequence: CASRSGTGTGVNEQYF.

The J gene is TRBJ1-6, the V gene TRBV10-3; unclear D gene. The V end lost 0 bases, the J end lost 7 bases, and 10 bases lay between the germline ends. Germline V gene sequence: CDR1 ENHRY, CDR2 SYGVKD. This CDR3 has 15 residues. CDR3 loop: CAISESGAGNSPLHF. The CDR3, as DNA: TGTGCCATCAGTGAGTCGGGCGCAGGCAATTCACCCCTCCACTTT.

This rearrangement joins TRBV18 to TRBJ2-7; TRBD2 matches at 8 bases. The CDR3 runs 17 residues. Germline CDR1 KGHSH, CDR2 LQKENI. V was clipped by 3 bases and J by 5 bases; unmatched bases: 15. The CDR3, as DNA: TGTGCCAGCTCACCCTTAACCGGGACTAGGAGGAGTCACGAGCAGTACTTC. This codes for CASSPLTGTRRSHEQYF.

The rearrangement uses TRBV5-1 and TRBJ2-3; 7 bases are a match to TRBD1. CDR1 and CDR2 from the germline V gene are SGHRS and YFSETQ. This CDR3 has 15 amino acids. V lost 4 bases to trimming and J lost 3 bases; unmatched junction nucleotides: 8. CDR3 in amino acids: CASSPTGKGTDTQYF. The DNA for the CDR3 is TGCGCCAGCAGCCCGACAGGGAAGGGAACAGATACGCAGTATTTT.

CDR3 protein: CAWSVALSGNTIYF. The CDR3, as DNA: TGTGCCTGGAGTGTGGCCCTCTCTGGAAACACCATATATTTT. J is TRBJ1-3 and V is TRBV30; no definite D call. CDR3 length: 14 residues. Trimming shortened V by 0 bases and J by 0 bases, and 6 bases separated the two germline ends. Germline assignment: CDR1 GTSNPN and CDR2 SVGIG (reference sequence).

The gene calls are TRBV4-1 and TRBJ2-5, with 11 bases aligning to TRBD1. The CDR3 has 16 residues. Losses at the gene ends were 1 base for V and 5 bases for J; bases not matched to a gene: 6. CDR1 MGHRA and CDR2 YSYEKL come from the germline V gene. The DNA of the CDR3 is TGCGCCAGCAGCCAAGCGGGGACAGGGGGGCATGAGACCCAGTACTTC. Translation: CASSQAGTGGHETQYF.

V is TRBV19 and J is TRBJ1-2; D might be TRBD1 (6 bases). From germline, CDR1 is LNHDA and CDR2 SQIVND (reference sequence). This CDR3 is 17 amino acids long. The V end was cut by 9 bases, the J end by 5 bases, with 28 bases between. The CDR3 DNA sequence: TGTGCCAGCGGTTCTCCAGGGGCCCTGCGTAATGAATATGGCTACACCTTC. It encodes CASGSPGALRNEYGYTF. Filled out from reference TRBV19 and TRBJ1-2, the complete variable domain reads DGGITQSPKYLFRKEGQNVTLSCEQNLNHDAMYWYRQDPGQGLRLIYYSQIVNDFQKGDIAEGYSVSREKKESFPLTVTSAQKNPTAFYLCASGSPGALRNEYGYTFGSGTRLTVV.

The chain recombines TRBV7-2 with TRBJ1-5; D call uncertain. Between the trimmed V and J ends, which lost 5 bases and 0 bases, there was a span of 14 bases. In germline, CDR1 is SGHTA, CDR2 FQGNSA. This CDR3 region has 16 residues. The CDR3 bases are TGTGCCAGCAGCCCCGACACTGGGCGTAGCAATCAGCCCCAGCATTTT. Translating it yields CASSPDTGRSNQPQHF.

CDR3 sequence: CASRTQGADAKNIQYF. The CDR3 coding sequence is TGTGCCAGCAGAACACAGGGGGCAGACGCCAAAAACATTCAGTACTTC. V and J are TRBV28 and TRBJ2-4; 9 bases fit TRBD1. The junction had 7 bases not matched to a gene; V was cut back by 6 bases and J by 1 base. This CDR3 has 16 residues. The germline CDR1 and CDR2 sequences are MDHEN and SYDVKM.

The V and J genes are TRBV19 and TRBJ1-1; D is ambiguous. The ends were cut back, 0 bases at V and 10 bases at J, with 12 bases in the middle. Germline lookup yields CDR1 LNHDA and CDR2 SQIVND (reference sequence). This CDR3 comprises 13 residues. CDR3 nucleotides: TGTGCCAGTAGTATAGATCTTGAAGGGAGAGCTTTCTTT. It is translated as CASSIDLEGRAFF.

This clone was seen once. The chain links TRBV12-3 or TRBV12-4 to TRBJ1-5, with a possible D match to TRBD1 (6 bases). Trimming shortened V by 5 bases and J by 4 bases, and 9 bases separated the two germline ends. The CDR3 runs 13 residues. The CDR3 region is CASSMDRNQPQHF. The CDR3 DNA reads as TGTGCCAGCAGTATGGACAGAAATCAGCCCCAGCATTTT.

To note about this clone: Mismatch with germline at one junction end may stem from a read error. CDR3 nucleotide sequence: TGTGCTAGCAGCTTAGCAGGACTAGCGGGGGGCGTCGAGACCCAGTACTTC. Protein sequence: CASSLAGLAGGVETQYF. V and J are TRBV7-7 and TRBJ2-5; 14 bases fit TRBD2. The CDR3 is 17 amino acids. Germline values: CDR1 SSHAT, CDR2 FNYEAQ (reference sequence). Full variable domain (outside the CDR3, taken from reference TRBV7-7 and TRBJ2-5): GAGVSQSPRYKVTKRGQDVTLRCDPISSHATLYWYQQALGQGPEFLTYFNYEAQPDKSGLPSDRFSAERPEGSISTLTIQRTEQRDSAMYRCASSLAGLAGGVETQYFGPGTRLLVL.

The chain joins TRBV3-1 (or the pseudogene TRBV3-2) to TRBJ2-7; D perhaps matches TRBD1 (6 bases). The CDR3 sequence is 15 residues long. Looked up from germline, CDR1 is LGHDT and CDR2 is YNNKEL (reference sequence). V was trimmed by 3 bases and J by 9 bases, leaving 21 bases between them. The CDR3 DNA reads TGTGCCAGCAGCCAGGGGGCGATCAAGTTCGGTGGGCAGTACTTC. Translated, it gives CASSQGAIKFGGQYF.